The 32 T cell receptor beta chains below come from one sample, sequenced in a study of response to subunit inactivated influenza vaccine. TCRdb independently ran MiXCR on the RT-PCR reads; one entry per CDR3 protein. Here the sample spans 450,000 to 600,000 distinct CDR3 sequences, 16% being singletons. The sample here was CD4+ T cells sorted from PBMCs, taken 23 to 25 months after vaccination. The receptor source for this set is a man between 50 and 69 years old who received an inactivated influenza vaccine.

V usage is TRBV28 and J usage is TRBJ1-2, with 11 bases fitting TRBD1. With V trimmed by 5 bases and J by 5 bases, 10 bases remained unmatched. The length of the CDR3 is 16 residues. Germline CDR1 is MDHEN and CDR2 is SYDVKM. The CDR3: CASSPGQGAARYGYTF. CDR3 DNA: TGTGCCAGCAGTCCCGGACAGGGGGCAGCAAGATATGGCTACACCTTC.

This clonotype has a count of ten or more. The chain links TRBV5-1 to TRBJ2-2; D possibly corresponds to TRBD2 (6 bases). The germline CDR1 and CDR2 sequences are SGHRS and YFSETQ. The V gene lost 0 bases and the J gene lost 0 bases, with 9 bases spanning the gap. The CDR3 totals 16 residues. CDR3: CASSLAGEANTGELFF. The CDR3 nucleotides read TGCGCCAGCAGCTTGGCTGGGGAGGCGAACACCGGGGAGCTGTTTTTT.

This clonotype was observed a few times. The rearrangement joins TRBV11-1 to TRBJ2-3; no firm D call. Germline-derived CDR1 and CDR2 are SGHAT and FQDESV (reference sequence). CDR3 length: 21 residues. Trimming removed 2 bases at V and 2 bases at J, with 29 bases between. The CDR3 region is CASSLLVPHTLLDLFTDTQYF. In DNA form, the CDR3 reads TGTGCCAGCAGCTTATTGGTCCCCCACACTTTGCTAGACCTTTTCACAGATACGCAGTATTTT.

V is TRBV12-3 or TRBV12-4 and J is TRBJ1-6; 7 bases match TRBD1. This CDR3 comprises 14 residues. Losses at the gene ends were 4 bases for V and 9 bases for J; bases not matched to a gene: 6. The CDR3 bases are TGTGCCAGCAGTTCGACAGGGCTCACTTCACCCCTCCACTTT. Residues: CASSSTGLTSPLHF.

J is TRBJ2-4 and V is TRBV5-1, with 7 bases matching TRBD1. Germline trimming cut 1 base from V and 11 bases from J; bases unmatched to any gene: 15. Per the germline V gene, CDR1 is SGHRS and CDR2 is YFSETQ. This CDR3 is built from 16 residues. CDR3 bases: TGCGCCAGCAGCTTGTCTTCTGACAGGGAAATATTTCTTCAGTACTTC. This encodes CASSLSSDREIFLQYF.

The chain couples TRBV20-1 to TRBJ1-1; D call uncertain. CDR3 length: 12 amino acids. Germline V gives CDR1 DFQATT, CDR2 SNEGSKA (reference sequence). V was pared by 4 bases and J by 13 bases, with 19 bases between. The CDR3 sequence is CSAIDDGPRVFF. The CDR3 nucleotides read TGCAGTGCTATAGACGACGGGCCCCGGGTTTTCTTT.

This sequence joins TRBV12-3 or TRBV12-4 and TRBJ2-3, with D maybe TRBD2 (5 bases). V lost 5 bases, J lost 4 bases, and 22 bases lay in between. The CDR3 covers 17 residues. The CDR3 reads CASSKSRPPLRADTQYF. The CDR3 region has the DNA TGTGCCAGCAGTAAATCCAGACCTCCCCTGCGGGCAGATACGCAGTATTTT.

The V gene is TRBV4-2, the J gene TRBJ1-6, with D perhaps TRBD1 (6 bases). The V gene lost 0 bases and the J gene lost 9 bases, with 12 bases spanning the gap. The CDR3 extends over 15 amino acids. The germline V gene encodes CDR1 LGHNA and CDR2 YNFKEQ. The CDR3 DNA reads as TGTGCCAGCAGCCAAGAGGCCCGGGGGCGTTCACCCCTCCACTTT. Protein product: CASSQEARGRSPLHF.

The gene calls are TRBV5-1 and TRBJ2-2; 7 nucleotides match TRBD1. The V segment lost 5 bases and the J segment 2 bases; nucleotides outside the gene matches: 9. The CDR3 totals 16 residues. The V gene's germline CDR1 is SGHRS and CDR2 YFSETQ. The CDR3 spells CASRSTGRLNTGELFF. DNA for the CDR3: TGCGCCAGCAGGTCGACAGGGCGACTAAACACCGGGGAGCTGTTTTTT.

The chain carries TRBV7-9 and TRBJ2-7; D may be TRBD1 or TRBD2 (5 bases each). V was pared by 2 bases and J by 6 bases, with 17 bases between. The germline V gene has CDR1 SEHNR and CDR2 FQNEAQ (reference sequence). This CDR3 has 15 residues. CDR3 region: CASSLSRARVSEQYF. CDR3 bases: TGTGCCAGCAGCTTATCGCGGGCCAGGGTTAGCGAGCAGTACTTC.

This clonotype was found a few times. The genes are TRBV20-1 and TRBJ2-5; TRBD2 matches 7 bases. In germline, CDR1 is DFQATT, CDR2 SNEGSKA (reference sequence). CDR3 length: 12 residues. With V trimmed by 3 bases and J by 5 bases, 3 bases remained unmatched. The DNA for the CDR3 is TGCAGTGCTAGGACTAGCCGGGAGACCCAGTACTTC. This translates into CSARTSRETQYF.

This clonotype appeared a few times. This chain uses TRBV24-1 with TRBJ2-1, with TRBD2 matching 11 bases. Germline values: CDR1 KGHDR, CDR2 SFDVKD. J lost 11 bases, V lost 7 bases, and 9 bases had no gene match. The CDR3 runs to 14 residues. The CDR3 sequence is CATRGTGTSGKQFF. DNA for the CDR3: TGTGCCACCAGGGGCACCGGGACTAGCGGAAAGCAGTTCTTC.

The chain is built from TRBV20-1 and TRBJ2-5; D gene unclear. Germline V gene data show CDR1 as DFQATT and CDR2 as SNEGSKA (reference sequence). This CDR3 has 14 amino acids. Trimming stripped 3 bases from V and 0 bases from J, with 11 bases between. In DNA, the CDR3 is TGCAGTGCTAGTCCGCGTGGGTACCAAGAGACCCAGTACTTC. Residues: CSASPRGYQETQYF.

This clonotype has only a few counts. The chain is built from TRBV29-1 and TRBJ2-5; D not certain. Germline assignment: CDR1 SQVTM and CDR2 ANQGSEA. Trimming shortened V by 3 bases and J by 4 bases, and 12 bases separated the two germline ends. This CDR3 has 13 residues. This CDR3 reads CSVDYSVGETQYF. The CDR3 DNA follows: TGCAGCGTTGACTACTCGGTAGGAGAGACCCAGTACTTC.

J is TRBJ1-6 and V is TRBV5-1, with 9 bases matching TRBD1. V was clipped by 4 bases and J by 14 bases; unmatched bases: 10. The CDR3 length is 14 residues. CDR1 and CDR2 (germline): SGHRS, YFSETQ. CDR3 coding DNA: TGCGCCAGCAGCCAGGACAGGGGAGCCCTCACCCTCCACTTT. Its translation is CASSQDRGALTLHF.

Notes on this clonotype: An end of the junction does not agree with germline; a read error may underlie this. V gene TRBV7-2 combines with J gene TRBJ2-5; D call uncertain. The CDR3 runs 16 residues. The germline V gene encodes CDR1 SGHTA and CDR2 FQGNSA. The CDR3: CAGSLGPRPGRETQYF. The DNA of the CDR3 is TGTGCCGGCAGCTTAGGACCTCGACCGGGCAGGGAGACCCAGTACTTC.

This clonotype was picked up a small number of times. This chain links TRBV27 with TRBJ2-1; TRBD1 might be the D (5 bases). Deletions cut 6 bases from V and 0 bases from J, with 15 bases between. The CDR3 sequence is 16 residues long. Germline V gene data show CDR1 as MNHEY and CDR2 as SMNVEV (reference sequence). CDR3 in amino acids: CASSAKGVSSYNEQFF. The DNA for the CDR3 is TGTGCCAGCAGCGCAAAAGGGGTGAGCTCCTACAATGAGCAGTTCTTC.

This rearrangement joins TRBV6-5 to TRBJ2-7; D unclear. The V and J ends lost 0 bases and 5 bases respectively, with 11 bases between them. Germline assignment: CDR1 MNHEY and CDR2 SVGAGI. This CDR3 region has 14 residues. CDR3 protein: CASSYSNFRHEQYF. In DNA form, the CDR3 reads TGTGCCAGCAGTTACTCGAACTTCAGGCACGAGCAGTACTTC.

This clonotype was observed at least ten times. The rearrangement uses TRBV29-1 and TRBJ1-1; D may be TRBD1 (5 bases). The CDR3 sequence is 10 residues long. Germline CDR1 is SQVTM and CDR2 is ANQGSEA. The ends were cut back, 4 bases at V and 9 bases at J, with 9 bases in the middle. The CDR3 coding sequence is TGCAGCGTTGGGGACGTACAAGCTTTCTTT. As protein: CSVGDVQAFF.

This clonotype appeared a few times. CDR3 in amino acids: CASSRSGTLFSYEQYF. The CDR3 bases are TGCGCCAGCAGCCGATCCGGGACACTGTTCTCCTACGAGCAGTACTTC. The V gene is TRBV5-1, the J gene TRBJ2-7; D is perhaps TRBD1 (6 bases). The CDR3 totals 16 residues. Germline CDR1 SGHRS, CDR2 YFSETQ. V was cut by 4 bases and J by 0 bases, with 17 bases left in between.

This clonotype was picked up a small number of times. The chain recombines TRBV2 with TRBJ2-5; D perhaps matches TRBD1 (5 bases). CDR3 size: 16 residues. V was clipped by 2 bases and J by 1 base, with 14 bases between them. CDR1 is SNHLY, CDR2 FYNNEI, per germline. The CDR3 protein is CASSEHRQSGQETQYF. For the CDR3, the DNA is TGTGCCAGCAGTGAACACAGACAGTCCGGCCAAGAGACCCAGTACTTC. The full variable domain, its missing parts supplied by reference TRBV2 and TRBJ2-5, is EPEVTQTPSHQVTQMGQEVILRCVPISNHLYFYWYRQILGQKVEFLVSFYNNEISEKSEIFDDQFSVERPDGSNFTLKIRSTKLEDSAMYFCASSEHRQSGQETQYFGPGTRLLVL.

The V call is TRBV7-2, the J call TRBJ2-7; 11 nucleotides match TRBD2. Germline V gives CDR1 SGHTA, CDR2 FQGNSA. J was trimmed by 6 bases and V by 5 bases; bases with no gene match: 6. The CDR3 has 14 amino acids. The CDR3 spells CASSVLAGVAEQYF. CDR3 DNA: TGTGCCAGCAGCGTACTAGCGGGAGTGGCCGAGCAGTACTTC.

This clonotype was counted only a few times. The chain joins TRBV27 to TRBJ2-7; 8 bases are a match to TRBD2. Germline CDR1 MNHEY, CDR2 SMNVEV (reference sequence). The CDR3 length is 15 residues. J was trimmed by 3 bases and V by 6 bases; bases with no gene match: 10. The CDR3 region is CASSRRGGGFYEQYF. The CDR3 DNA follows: TGTGCCAGCAGCCGGCGAGGCGGGGGGTTCTACGAGCAGTACTTC.

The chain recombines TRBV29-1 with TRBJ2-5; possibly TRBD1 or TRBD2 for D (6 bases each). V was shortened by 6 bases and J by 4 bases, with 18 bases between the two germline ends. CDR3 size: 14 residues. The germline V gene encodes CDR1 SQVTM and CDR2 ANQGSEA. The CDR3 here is CSVGLLGGSETQYF. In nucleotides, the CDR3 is TGCAGCGTCGGCCTTCTAGGGGGGTCAGAGACCCAGTACTTC.

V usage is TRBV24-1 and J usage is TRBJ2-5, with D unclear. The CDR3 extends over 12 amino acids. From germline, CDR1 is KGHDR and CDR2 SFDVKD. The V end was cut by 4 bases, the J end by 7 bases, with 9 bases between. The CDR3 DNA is TGTGCCACCAGTGACGCAAGAGGGACCCAGTACTTC. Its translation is CATSDARGTQYF.

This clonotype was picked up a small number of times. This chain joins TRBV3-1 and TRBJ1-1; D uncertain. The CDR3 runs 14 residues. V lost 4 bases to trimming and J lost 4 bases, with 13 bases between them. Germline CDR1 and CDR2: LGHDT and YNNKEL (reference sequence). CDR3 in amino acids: CASSPLPKTTEAFF. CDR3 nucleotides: TGTGCCAGCAGCCCTCTCCCGAAGACCACTGAAGCTTTCTTT.

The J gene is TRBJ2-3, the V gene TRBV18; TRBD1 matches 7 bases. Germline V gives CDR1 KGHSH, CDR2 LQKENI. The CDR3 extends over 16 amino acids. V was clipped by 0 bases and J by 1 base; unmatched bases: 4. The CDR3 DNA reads TGTGCCAGCTCACCACCTACTGGACAGGGCACAGATACGCAGTATTTT. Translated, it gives CASSPPTGQGTDTQYF.

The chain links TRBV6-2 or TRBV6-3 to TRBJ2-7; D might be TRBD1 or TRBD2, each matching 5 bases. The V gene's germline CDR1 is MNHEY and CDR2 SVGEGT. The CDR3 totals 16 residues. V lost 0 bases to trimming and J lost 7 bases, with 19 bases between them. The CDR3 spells CASSYSSRGTHGEQYF. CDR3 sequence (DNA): TGTGCCAGCAGTTACTCATCCCGGGGCACCCACGGTGAGCAGTACTTC.

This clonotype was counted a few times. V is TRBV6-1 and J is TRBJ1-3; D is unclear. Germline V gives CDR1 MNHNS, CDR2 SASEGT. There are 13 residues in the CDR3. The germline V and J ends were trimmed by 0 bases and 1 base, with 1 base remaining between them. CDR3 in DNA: TGTGCCAGCAGTGAAGCTTCTGGAAACACCATATATTTT. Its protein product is CASSEASGNTIYF.

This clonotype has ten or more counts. The CDR3 sequence: CASSFLGGGGTDTQYF. CDR3 nucleotides: TGTGCCAGCAGCTTCTTGGGCGGGGGCGGCACAGATACGCAGTATTTT. The genes are TRBV11-2 and TRBJ2-3; the D gene is possibly TRBD2 (7 bases). V was clipped by 3 bases and J by 1 base, with 14 bases between them. CDR1 is SGHAT, CDR2 FQNNGV, per germline. The CDR3 is made up of 16 amino acids.

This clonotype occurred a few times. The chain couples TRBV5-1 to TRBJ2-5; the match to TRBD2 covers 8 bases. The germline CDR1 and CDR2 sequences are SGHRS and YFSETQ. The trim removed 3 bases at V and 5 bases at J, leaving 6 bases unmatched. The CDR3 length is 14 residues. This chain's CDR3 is CASSSGGPRETQYF. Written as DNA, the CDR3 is TGCGCCAGCAGCTCGGGAGGGCCACGGGAGACCCAGTACTTC.

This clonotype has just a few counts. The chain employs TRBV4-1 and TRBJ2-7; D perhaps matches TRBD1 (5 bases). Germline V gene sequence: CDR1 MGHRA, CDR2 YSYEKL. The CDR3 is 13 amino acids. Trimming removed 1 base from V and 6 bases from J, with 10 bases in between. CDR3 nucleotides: TGCGCCAGCAGCCAAGTGGGGCAGCTCGAGCAGTACTTC. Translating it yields CASSQVGQLEQYF.